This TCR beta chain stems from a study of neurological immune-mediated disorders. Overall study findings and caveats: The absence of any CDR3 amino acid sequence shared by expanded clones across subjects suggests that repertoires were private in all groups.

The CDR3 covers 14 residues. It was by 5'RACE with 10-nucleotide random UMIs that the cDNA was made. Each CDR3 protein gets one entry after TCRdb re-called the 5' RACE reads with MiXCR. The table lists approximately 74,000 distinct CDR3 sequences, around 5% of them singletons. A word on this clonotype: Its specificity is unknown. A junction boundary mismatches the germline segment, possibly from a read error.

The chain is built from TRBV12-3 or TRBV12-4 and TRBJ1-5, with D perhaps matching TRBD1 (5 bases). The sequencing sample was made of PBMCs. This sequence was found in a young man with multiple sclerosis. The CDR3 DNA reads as TGTGCCAGCAGTTGGGACGTTAGCAATCAGCCCCAGAATTTT. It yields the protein CASSWDVSNQPQNF.